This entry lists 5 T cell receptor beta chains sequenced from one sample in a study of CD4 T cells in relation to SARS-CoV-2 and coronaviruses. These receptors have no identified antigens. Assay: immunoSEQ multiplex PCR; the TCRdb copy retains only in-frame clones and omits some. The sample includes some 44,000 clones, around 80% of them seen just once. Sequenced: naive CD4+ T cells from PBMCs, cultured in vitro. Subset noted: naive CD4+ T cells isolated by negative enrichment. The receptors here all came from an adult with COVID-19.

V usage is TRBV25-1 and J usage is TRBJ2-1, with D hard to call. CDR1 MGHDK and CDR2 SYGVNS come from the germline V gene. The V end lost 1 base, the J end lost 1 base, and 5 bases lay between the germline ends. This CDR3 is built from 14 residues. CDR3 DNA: TGTGCCAGCAGTGAATTTGGTTCCTACAATGAGCAGTTCTTC. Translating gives CASSEFGSYNEQFF.

The CDR3: CATSDLKGEKLFF. In DNA, the CDR3 is TGTGCCACCAGTGATTTGAAGGGGGAAAAACTGTTTTTT. V is TRBV24-1 and J is TRBJ1-4, with TRBD1 as a possible D gene (5 bases). Trimming shortened V by 0 bases and J by 8 bases, and 6 bases separated the two germline ends. This CDR3 contains 13 residues. Per germline, CDR1 KGHDR and CDR2 SFDVKD.

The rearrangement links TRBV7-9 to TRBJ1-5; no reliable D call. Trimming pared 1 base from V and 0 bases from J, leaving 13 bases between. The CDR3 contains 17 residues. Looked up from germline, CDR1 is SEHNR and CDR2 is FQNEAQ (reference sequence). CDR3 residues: CASSLGGPWDSNQPQHF. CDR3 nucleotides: TGTGCCAGCAGCTTAGGGGGTCCATGGGATAGCAATCAGCCCCAGCATTTT.

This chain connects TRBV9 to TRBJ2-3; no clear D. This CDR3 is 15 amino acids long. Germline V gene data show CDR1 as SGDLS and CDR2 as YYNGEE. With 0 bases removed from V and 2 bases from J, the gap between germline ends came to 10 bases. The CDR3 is CASSVAFGYTDTQYF. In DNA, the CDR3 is TGTGCCAGCAGCGTAGCTTTTGGATACACAGATACGCAGTATTTT.

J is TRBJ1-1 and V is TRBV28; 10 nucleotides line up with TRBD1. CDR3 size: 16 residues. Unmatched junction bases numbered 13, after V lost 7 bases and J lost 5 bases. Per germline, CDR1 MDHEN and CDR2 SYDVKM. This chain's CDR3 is CASIKRQGAGGTEAFF. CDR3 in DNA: TGTGCCAGCATCAAACGACAGGGGGCGGGTGGGACTGAAGCTTTCTTT. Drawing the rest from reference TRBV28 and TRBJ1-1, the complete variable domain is DVKVTQSSRYLVKRTGEKVFLECVQDMDHENMFWYRQDPGLGLRLIYFSYDVKMKEKGDIPEGYSVSREKKERFSLILESASTNQTSMYLCASIKRQGAGGTEAFFGQGTRLTVV.